At least ten counts were recorded for the clone carrying this T cell receptor beta chain. The sample comes from a study of Graves' ophthalmopathy and Graves' hyperthyroidism. Scientists amplified the TCR beta CDR3 regions from RNA transcripts. The workflow started with a first-round RT-PCR run with HTBI primers and then moved on to a second-round multiplex PCR. Each CDR3 protein gets one entry after TCRdb re-called the multiplex PCR reads with MiXCR. The table records about 220,000 distinct CDR3 sequences, under 25% of them present only once. Deletions cut 5 bases from V and 0 bases from J, with 10 bases between. This CDR3 comprises 14 residues. In germline, CDR1 is KGHSH, CDR2 LQKENI. The authors diagnosed from clinical symptoms, serum thyroxine, TRAb, thyroid ultrasound and orbital computed tomography. PBMCs had their origin in fresh peripheral blood (about 10 ml).

This TCR derives from a woman in her forties or fifties with Graves' ophthalmopathy. Material: peripheral blood. The chain uses TRBV18 and TRBJ1-1; no clear D. The CDR3 nucleotides are TGTGCCAGCTCAGACGTATCCATGAACACTGAAGCTTTCTTT. Its protein product is CASSDVSMNTEAFF.